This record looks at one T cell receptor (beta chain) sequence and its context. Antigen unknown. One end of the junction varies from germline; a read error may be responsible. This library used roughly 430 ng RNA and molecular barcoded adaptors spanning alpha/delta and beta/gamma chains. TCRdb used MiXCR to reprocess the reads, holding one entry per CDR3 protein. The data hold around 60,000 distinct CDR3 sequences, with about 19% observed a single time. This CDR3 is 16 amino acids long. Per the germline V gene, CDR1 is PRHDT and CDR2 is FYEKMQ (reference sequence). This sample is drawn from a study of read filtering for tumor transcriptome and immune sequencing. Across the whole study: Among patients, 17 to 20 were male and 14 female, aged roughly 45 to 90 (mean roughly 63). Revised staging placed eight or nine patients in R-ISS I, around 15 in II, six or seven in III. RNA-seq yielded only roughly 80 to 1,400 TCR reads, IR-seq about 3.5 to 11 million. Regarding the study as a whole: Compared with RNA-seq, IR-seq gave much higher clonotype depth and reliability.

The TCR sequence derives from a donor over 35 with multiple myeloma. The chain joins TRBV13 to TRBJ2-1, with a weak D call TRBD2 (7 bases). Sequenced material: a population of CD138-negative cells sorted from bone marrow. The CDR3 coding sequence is TGTGCCAGCAGCCCGCGGGGGCAGGTTTCCTACAATGAGCAGTCCTTC. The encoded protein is CASSPRGQVSYNEQSF.